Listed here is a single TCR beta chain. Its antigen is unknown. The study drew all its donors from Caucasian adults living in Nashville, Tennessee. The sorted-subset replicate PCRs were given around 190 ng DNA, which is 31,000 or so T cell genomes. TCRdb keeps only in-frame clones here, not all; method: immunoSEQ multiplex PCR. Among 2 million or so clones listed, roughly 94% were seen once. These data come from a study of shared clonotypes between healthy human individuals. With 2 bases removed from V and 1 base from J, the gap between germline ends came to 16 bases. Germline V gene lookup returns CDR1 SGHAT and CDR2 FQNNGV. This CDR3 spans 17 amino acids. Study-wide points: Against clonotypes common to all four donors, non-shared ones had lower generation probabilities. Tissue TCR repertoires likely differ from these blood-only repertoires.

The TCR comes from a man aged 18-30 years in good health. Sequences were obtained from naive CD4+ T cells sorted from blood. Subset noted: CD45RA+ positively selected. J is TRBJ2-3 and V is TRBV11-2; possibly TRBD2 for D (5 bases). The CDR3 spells CASSLLGLSDGTDTQYF. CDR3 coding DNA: TGTGCCAGCAGCTTACTTGGCCTTAGCGATGGCACAGATACGCAGTATTTT.